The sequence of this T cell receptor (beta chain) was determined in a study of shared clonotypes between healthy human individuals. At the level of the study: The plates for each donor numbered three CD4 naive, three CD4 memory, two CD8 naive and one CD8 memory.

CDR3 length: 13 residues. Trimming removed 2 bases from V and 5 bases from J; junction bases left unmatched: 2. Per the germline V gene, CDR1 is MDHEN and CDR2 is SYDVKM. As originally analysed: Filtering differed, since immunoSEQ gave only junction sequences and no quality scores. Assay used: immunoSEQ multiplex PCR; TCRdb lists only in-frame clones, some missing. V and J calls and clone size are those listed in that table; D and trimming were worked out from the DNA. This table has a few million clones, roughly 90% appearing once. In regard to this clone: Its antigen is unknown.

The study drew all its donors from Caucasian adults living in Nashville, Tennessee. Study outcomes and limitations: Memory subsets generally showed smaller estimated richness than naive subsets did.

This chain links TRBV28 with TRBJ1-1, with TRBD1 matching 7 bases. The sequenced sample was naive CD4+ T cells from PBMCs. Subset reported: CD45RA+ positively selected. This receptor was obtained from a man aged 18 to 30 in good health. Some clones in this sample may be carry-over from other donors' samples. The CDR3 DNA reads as TGTGCCAGCAGTTTAGGGACAGCAACTGAAGCTTTCTTT. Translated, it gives CASSLGTATEAFF.